This is a list of T cell receptor beta chains from one sample in a study of technical replicates of blood from several donors. Clones were read by immunoSEQ multiplex PCR, and TCRdb kept only the in-frame ones, dropping some. The sample has 78,000 or so clones; about nine tenths are singletons. Sequencing used T cells isolated from PBMCs. Every receptor here comes from a human donor in good health. Some clones in this sample may be carry-over from other donors' samples. Both conserved end residues are part of each CDR3. The order of the fields is V gene, J gene, D gene, clone size, CDR3 protein, CDR3 DNA. D genes are given only for firm matches. The size entry is marked missing in some rows and otherwise reads once, few, many or a size class.

v_gene: TRBV5-1; j_gene: TRBJ2-7; d_gene: -; abundance: -; CDR3aa: CASSLKHEQYF; CDR3nt: TGCGCCAGCAGCTTGAAGCACGAGCAGTACTTC
v_gene: TRBV27; j_gene: TRBJ2-1; d_gene: TRBD2; abundance: once; CDR3aa: CASSLWVPGGSTSSYNEQFF; CDR3nt: TGTGCCAGCAGTTTGTGGGTGCCGGGGGGGAGTACCAGCTCCTACAATGAGCAGTTCTTC
v_gene: TRBV2; j_gene: TRBJ2-7; d_gene: -; abundance: -; CDR3aa: CASSFGQSPTYGQYF; CDR3nt: TGTGCCAGCAGTTTCGGACAGTCGCCTACCTACGGGCAGTACTTC
v_gene: TRBV5-1; j_gene: TRBJ2-7; d_gene: TRBD2; abundance: -; CDR3aa: CASSHTRGTSGSAYEQYF; CDR3nt: TGCGCCAGCAGCCACACCAGAGGGACTAGCGGGAGTGCCTACGAGCAGTACTTC
v_gene: TRBV29-1; j_gene: TRBJ2-7; d_gene: TRBD1; abundance: -; CDR3aa: CSVEPVLGQGAGEQYF; CDR3nt: TGCAGCGTTGAACCCGTCCTTGGGCAGGGGGCAGGAGAGCAGTACTTC
v_gene: TRBV4-1; j_gene: TRBJ2-1; d_gene: TRBD1; abundance: -; CDR3aa: CASSRGGTGVSYNEQFF; CDR3nt: TGCGCCAGCAGCCGGGGCGGGACAGGGGTCTCCTACAATGAGCAGTTCTTC
v_gene: TRBV2; j_gene: TRBJ2-5; d_gene: TRBD1; abundance: once; CDR3aa: CASSVNAGTGDETQYF; CDR3nt: TGTGCCAGCAGTGTAAACGCCGGGACAGGGGATGAGACCCAGTACTTC
v_gene: TRBV6-5; j_gene: TRBJ2-1; d_gene: TRBD2; abundance: -; CDR3aa: CASGAGGRDEQFF; CDR3nt: TGTGCCAGCGGGGCGGGAGGGAGGGATGAGCAGTTCTTC
v_gene: TRBV13; j_gene: TRBJ1-2; d_gene: TRBD1; abundance: -; CDR3aa: CASSSLDRYYGYTF; CDR3nt: TGTGCCAGCAGCTCTCTGGACAGGTACTATGGCTACACCTTC
v_gene: TRBV27; j_gene: TRBJ2-2; d_gene: -; abundance: -; CDR3aa: CASSLGADKSTGELFF; CDR3nt: TGTGCCAGCAGTTTAGGGGCAGATAAGAGCACCGGGGAGCTGTTTTTT
v_gene: TRBV30; j_gene: TRBJ2-4; d_gene: TRBD1; abundance: -; CDR3aa: CAWSTGENIQYF; CDR3nt: TGTGCCTGGAGTACAGGGGAGAACATTCAGTACTTC
v_gene: TRBV21-1; j_gene: TRBJ1-1; d_gene: -; abundance: few; CDR3aa: CASSLDRGQPAEAFF; CDR3nt: TGTGCCAGCAGCTTGGACAGGGGGCAACCCGCTGAAGCTTTCTTT
v_gene: TRBV5-1; j_gene: TRBJ2-2; d_gene: -; abundance: -; CDR3aa: CASTEGVNTGELFF; CDR3nt: TGCGCCAGCACCGAGGGGGTGAACACCGGGGAGCTGTTTTTT
v_gene: TRBV6-1; j_gene: TRBJ1-1; d_gene: -; abundance: -; CDR3aa: CASRRDPSTEAFF; CDR3nt: TGTGCCAGCAGGCGGGACCCGAGTACTGAAGCTTTCTTT
v_gene: TRBV6-5; j_gene: TRBJ2-1; d_gene: TRBD2; abundance: -; CDR3aa: CASGSGGSYNEQFF; CDR3nt: TGTGCCAGCGGTAGCGGGGGGTCCTACAATGAGCAGTTCTTC
v_gene: TRBV2; j_gene: TRBJ1-4; d_gene: -; abundance: -; CDR3aa: CASSLAPEVKLFF; CDR3nt: TGTGCCAGCAGCTTAGCCCCCGAGGTGAAACTGTTTTTT
v_gene: TRBV15; j_gene: TRBJ1-5; d_gene: -; abundance: -; CDR3aa: CATSRGHQGNQPQHF; CDR3nt: TGTGCCACCAGCAGGGGACACCAGGGCAATCAGCCCCAGCATTTT
v_gene: TRBV4-1; j_gene: TRBJ2-5; d_gene: TRBD1; abundance: once; CDR3aa: CASRGTGVETQYF; CDR3nt: TGCGCCAGCAGGGGGACAGGGGTTGAGACCCAGTACTTC
v_gene: TRBV6-5; j_gene: TRBJ1-5; d_gene: -; abundance: -; CDR3aa: CASSYSVAGDQPQHF; CDR3nt: TGTGCCAGCAGTTACTCTGTGGCAGGGGATCAGCCCCAGCATTTT
v_gene: TRBV7-3; j_gene: TRBJ1-6; d_gene: -; abundance: once; CDR3aa: CASSLSPRSFNSPLHF; CDR3nt: TGTGCCAGCAGCTTAAGTCCTCGTTCCTTTAATTCACCCCTCCACTTT
v_gene: TRBV15; j_gene: TRBJ1-1; d_gene: -; abundance: -; CDR3aa: CATRRTLNTEAFF; CDR3nt: TGTGCCACCAGAAGGACTTTAAACACTGAAGCTTTCTTT
v_gene: TRBV6-1; j_gene: TRBJ1-1; d_gene: TRBD1; abundance: -; CDR3aa: CASSPMGQMNTEAFF; CDR3nt: TGTGCCAGCAGTCCAATGGGACAGATGAACACTGAAGCTTTCTTT
v_gene: TRBV27; j_gene: TRBJ1-3; d_gene: -; abundance: -; CDR3aa: CASSLGPFSGNTIYF; CDR3nt: TGTGCCAGCAGTTTAGGGCCCTTCTCTGGAAACACCATATATTTT
v_gene: TRBV28; j_gene: TRBJ1-2; d_gene: -; abundance: -; CDR3aa: CASRKSGVGYTF; CDR3nt: TGTGCCAGCAGAAAGAGCGGCGTTGGCTACACCTTC
v_gene: TRBV11-3; j_gene: TRBJ2-7; d_gene: TRBD1; abundance: once; CDR3aa: CASSSTRQGAYEQYF; CDR3nt: TGTGCCAGCAGCTCTACCCGGCAGGGGGCCTACGAGCAGTACTTC
v_gene: TRBV28; j_gene: TRBJ1-1; d_gene: -; abundance: -; CDR3aa: CASSFGRKNTEAFF; CDR3nt: TGTGCCAGCAGTTTTGGCAGAAAGAACACTGAAGCTTTCTTT
v_gene: TRBV7-2; j_gene: TRBJ1-5; d_gene: -; abundance: -; CDR3aa: CASSFYRSNQPQHF; CDR3nt: TGTGCCAGCAGCTTCTACCGTAGCAATCAGCCCCAGCATTTT
v_gene: TRBV5-1; j_gene: TRBJ1-1; d_gene: -; abundance: few; CDR3aa: CASSLAGGYTEAFF; CDR3nt: TGCGCCAGCAGCTTGGCGGGGGGGTACACTGAAGCTTTCTTT
v_gene: TRBV6-6; j_gene: TRBJ2-1; d_gene: TRBD2; abundance: -; CDR3aa: CASSYRTSGGVEQFF; CDR3nt: TGTGCCAGCAGTTATCGCACTAGCGGGGGGGTAGAGCAGTTCTTC
v_gene: TRBV9; j_gene: TRBJ2-5; d_gene: TRBD2; abundance: -; CDR3aa: CASSGGSGSWETQYF; CDR3nt: TGTGCCAGCAGCGGAGGTAGCGGGAGCTGGGAGACCCAGTACTTC
v_gene: TRBV11-3; j_gene: TRBJ2-6; d_gene: -; abundance: -; CDR3aa: CASKPQAGANVLTF; CDR3nt: TGTGCCAGCAAGCCCCAGGCAGGGGCCAACGTCCTGACTTTC
v_gene: TRBV5-1; j_gene: TRBJ2-3; d_gene: -; abundance: -; CDR3aa: CASSLGTGTDTQYF; CDR3nt: TGCGCCAGCAGCTTGGGAACAGGCACAGATACGCAGTATTTT
v_gene: TRBV5-4; j_gene: TRBJ2-7; d_gene: TRBD2; abundance: once; CDR3aa: CASSWGGDYREQYF; CDR3nt: TGTGCCAGCAGCTGGGGGGGGGACTACCGCGAGCAGTACTTC
v_gene: TRBV10-2; j_gene: TRBJ2-4; d_gene: -; abundance: -; CDR3aa: CASSPSLRSAKNIQYF; CDR3nt: TGCGCCAGCAGCCCCTCCCTCCGGAGCGCCAAAAACATTCAGTACTTC
v_gene: TRBV19; j_gene: TRBJ1-1; d_gene: TRBD1; abundance: -; CDR3aa: CASSDYTGGYTEAFF; CDR3nt: TGTGCCAGCTCAGACTACACAGGGGGTTACACTGAAGCTTTCTTT
v_gene: TRBV9; j_gene: TRBJ1-5; d_gene: -; abundance: once; CDR3aa: CASSVVSGESNQPQHF; CDR3nt: TGTGCCAGCAGCGTAGTATCAGGGGAAAGCAATCAGCCCCAGCATTTT
v_gene: TRBV27; j_gene: TRBJ1-2; d_gene: -; abundance: -; CDR3aa: CASSLDGNYGYTF; CDR3nt: TGTGCCAGCAGTTTAGACGGGAACTATGGCTACACCTTC
v_gene: TRBV6-5; j_gene: TRBJ1-1; d_gene: TRBD1; abundance: -; CDR3aa: CASSYFGRGSLPEAFF; CDR3nt: TGTGCCAGCAGTTACTTCGGCAGGGGGTCTCTCCCTGAAGCTTTCTTT
v_gene: TRBV19; j_gene: TRBJ1-2; d_gene: TRBD1; abundance: -; CDR3aa: CASSPRTGLTLYGYTF; CDR3nt: TGTGCCAGTAGTCCTAGGACAGGGCTGACCCTCTATGGCTACACCTTC
v_gene: TRBV13; j_gene: TRBJ2-7; d_gene: -; abundance: -; CDR3aa: CASSFYDEQYF; CDR3nt: TGTGCCAGCAGCTTCTACGACGAGCAGTACTTC
v_gene: TRBV29-1; j_gene: TRBJ2-3; d_gene: -; abundance: -; CDR3aa: CSALTDTQYF; CDR3nt: TGCAGCGCCCTAACAGATACGCAGTATTTT
v_gene: TRBV28; j_gene: TRBJ2-7; d_gene: -; abundance: -; CDR3aa: CASRSGGSYEQYF; CDR3nt: TGTGCCAGCAGGAGCGGAGGGTCCTACGAGCAGTACTTC
v_gene: TRBV27; j_gene: TRBJ2-1; d_gene: TRBD2; abundance: -; CDR3aa: CASSHRTSGYSYNEQFF; CDR3nt: TGTGCCAGCAGTCATAGGACTAGCGGGTATTCCTACAATGAGCAGTTCTTC
v_gene: TRBV11-3; j_gene: TRBJ1-4; d_gene: -; abundance: -; CDR3aa: CASSLGWQGDEKLFF; CDR3nt: TGTGCCAGCAGCTTAGGTTGGCAGGGTGATGAAAAACTGTTTTTT
v_gene: TRBV9; j_gene: TRBJ2-1; d_gene: TRBD2; abundance: -; CDR3aa: CASSVGVAGASEQFF; CDR3nt: TGTGCCAGCAGCGTAGGGGTAGCGGGAGCTAGTGAGCAGTTCTTC
v_gene: TRBV2; j_gene: TRBJ2-7; d_gene: -; abundance: -; CDR3aa: CASSDGTPSYEQYF; CDR3nt: TGTGCCAGCAGTGATGGGACACCATCCTACGAGCAGTACTTC
v_gene: TRBV5-4; j_gene: TRBJ2-2; d_gene: TRBD2; abundance: once; CDR3aa: CASSFASSGRNTGELFF; CDR3nt: TGTGCCAGCAGCTTCGCCTCTAGCGGGAGGAACACCGGGGAGCTGTTTTTT
v_gene: TRBV5-1; j_gene: TRBJ1-4; d_gene: -; abundance: few; CDR3aa: CASSLDARRNEKLFF; CDR3nt: TGCGCCAGCAGCTTGGACGCTAGGAGGAATGAAAAACTGTTTTTT
v_gene: TRBV6-5; j_gene: TRBJ2-2; d_gene: -; abundance: once; CDR3aa: CASSYSLVRGELFF; CDR3nt: TGTGCCAGCAGTTACTCGTTAGTCCGCGGGGAGCTGTTTTTT
v_gene: TRBV28; j_gene: TRBJ2-7; d_gene: TRBD1; abundance: -; CDR3aa: CASSPETGLSYEQYF; CDR3nt: TGTGCCAGCAGTCCAGAGACAGGGCTCTCCTACGAGCAGTACTTC
v_gene: TRBV5-4; j_gene: TRBJ1-5; d_gene: -; abundance: once; CDR3aa: CASSLAGGQPQHF; CDR3nt: TGTGCCAGCAGCTTGGCGGGAGGGCAGCCCCAGCATTTT
v_gene: TRBV5-1; j_gene: TRBJ2-7; d_gene: -; abundance: -; CDR3aa: CASSLGPRWSDRGGLAGLSYEQYF; CDR3nt: TGCGCCAGCAGCTTAGGTCCAAGGTGGTCCGACAGGGGGGGGCTAGCGGGGCTCTCCTACGAGCAGTACTTC
v_gene: TRBV6-5; j_gene: TRBJ1-1; d_gene: -; abundance: -; CDR3aa: CARKGEGVSEAFF; CDR3nt: TGTGCCAGAAAAGGGGAGGGGGTATCTGAAGCTTTCTTT
v_gene: TRBV30; j_gene: TRBJ1-3; d_gene: -; abundance: -; CDR3aa: CAWREVAGNTIYF; CDR3nt: TGTGCCTGGAGGGAGGTGGCTGGAAACACCATATATTTT
v_gene: TRBV27; j_gene: TRBJ2-7; d_gene: -; abundance: -; CDR3aa: CASSLSPFRGDNEQYF; CDR3nt: TGTGCCAGCAGTTTATCTCCGTTCCGAGGGGACAACGAGCAGTACTTC